This T cell receptor (beta chain) was sequenced in a study of stem cell transplantation in POMP-related autoinflammatory disease. Study overall: CD8+ T cells were low and CD4+ cells naive-skewed before transplant.

Study findings and constraints: A trend toward lower repertoire diversity and greater clonality appeared in every analyzed T-cell subset of PRAID patients. Unique TRB V-J gene pairings were limited in number in patients with PRAID.

Clones were read by immunoSEQ multiplex PCR, and TCRdb kept only the in-frame ones, dropping some. This table holds more than 20,000 clones, 75% to 90% found once. The CDR3 is 15 amino acids. With 7 bases removed from V and 3 bases from J, the gap between germline ends came to 18 bases. CDR1 is WSHSY, CDR2 SAAADI, per germline. Of note for this clone: Its antigen is unidentified.

Prominent immunodeficiency with autoinflammation defined PRAID. This TCR came from a human donor with POMP-related autoinflammation and immune dysregulation (PRAID). The sequenced sample was CD4+ T cells from PBMCs, obtained before stem cell transplantation. This chain joins TRBV10-2 and TRBJ1-1; TRBD1 might be the D (6 bases). CDR3 sequence: CASKGGQGSDTEAFF. As DNA, the CDR3 is TGCGCCAGCAAGGGGGGGCAGGGCTCGGACACTGAAGCTTTCTTT.